This passage covers 29 T cell receptor beta chains from one sample sequenced in a study of blood T cells in healthy people across ages. PCR was performed a second time for about 6 to 12 cycles using a sample-barcoded 5' primer and a J-beta primer mix. One entry per CDR3 protein results from TCRdb running MiXCR on the 5' RACE reads. Of approximately 690,000 distinct CDR3 sequences listed, 58% were seen once; the top ten hold 30% to 45%. The sequencing sample was made of blood. The receptors originated from a man aged 55-75 years in good health.

Concerning this clonotype itself: One end of the junction does not line up with germline, which may come from a read error. The gene calls are TRBV6-5 and TRBJ2-7; 9 bases agree with TRBD2. The CDR3 covers 15 residues. The V gene's germline CDR1 is MNHEY and CDR2 SVGAGI. The CDR3: CASSPGASGNYKQYF. The CDR3 nucleotides are TGTGCCAGCAGCCCCGGGGCTAGCGGGAACTACAAGCAGTACTTC.

The rearrangement uses TRBV20-1 and TRBJ2-2; TRBD1 matches 7 bases. The CDR3 is 12 residues long. Germline V CDR1 and CDR2: DFQATT, SNEGSKA (reference sequence). Trimming cost V 6 bases and J 5 bases; bases outside gene matches: 3. Written as DNA, the CDR3 is TGCAGTGCCACAGGGGTAACCGGGGAGCTGTTTTTT. Its translation is CSATGVTGELFF.

V usage is TRBV10-3 and J usage is TRBJ1-5; D not certain. Germline CDR1 is ENHRY and CDR2 is SYGVKD. CDR3 length: 14 residues. The V end lost 2 bases, the J end lost 1 base, and 6 bases lay between the germline ends. The CDR3 region is CAISEGRSNQPQHF. The CDR3 region has the DNA TGTGCCATCAGTGAGGGACGGAGCAATCAGCCCCAGCATTTT.

The sample holds a few counts of this clonotype. The genes are TRBV6-2 or TRBV6-3 and TRBJ1-2; D ambiguous. V dropped 2 bases and J dropped 6 bases, with 7 bases sitting between them. There are 12 residues in the CDR3. Looked up from germline, CDR1 is MNHEY and CDR2 is SVGEGT. In DNA, the CDR3 is TGTGCCAGCAGTTACATTGGGGATGGCTACACCTTC. Encoded protein: CASSYIGDGYTF.

The chain uses TRBV7-8 and TRBJ2-3; D is uncertain. Germline V CDR1 and CDR2: SGHVS, FQNEAQ. The CDR3 consists of 13 residues. Trimming pared 0 bases from V and 6 bases from J, leaving 7 bases between. CDR3 bases: TGTGCCAGCAGCTTAGCCCACCAGGATACGCAGTATTTT. Residues: CASSLAHQDTQYF.

This clonotype was observed a handful of times. The genes are TRBV10-3 and TRBJ2-5; possible D gene TRBD1, 5 bases. The J call is in doubt because the DNA end fits TRBJ2-7 better. CDR1 ENHRY and CDR2 SYGVKD come from the germline V gene. The CDR3 totals 13 residues. This CDR3 reads CAISPRATDEQYF. In DNA, the CDR3 is TGTGCCATCAGTCCCAGGGCTACGGACGAGCAGTACTTC.

The rearrangement uses TRBV28 and TRBJ2-2; 10 bases fit TRBD2. Germline assignment: CDR1 MDHEN and CDR2 SYDVKM. The CDR3 length is 17 residues. V trimming: 6 bases; J trimming: 5 bases; junction bases outside the gene matches: 12. CDR3 nucleotide sequence: TGTGCCAGCAGCATCGAAGTAGCGGGGGGCAGAACCGGGGAGCTGTTTTTT. Residues: CASSIEVAGGRTGELFF. The full variable domain, its missing parts supplied by reference TRBV28 and TRBJ2-2, is DVKVTQSSRYLVKRTGEKVFLECVQDMDHENMFWYRQDPGLGLRLIYFSYDVKMKEKGDIPEGYSVSREKKERFSLILESASTNQTSMYLCASSIEVAGGRTGELFFGEGSRLTVL.

This clonotype has more than one count but fewer than ten. The V call is TRBV20-1, the J call TRBJ1-2, with TRBD1 matching over 7 bases. In germline, CDR1 is DFQATT, CDR2 SNEGSKA (reference sequence). With 3 bases clipped from V and 6 bases from J, the junction kept 4 bases outside the gene matches. The CDR3 is 12 amino acids. The CDR3 sequence is CSARTGTDGYTF. Written as DNA, the CDR3 is TGCAGTGCTAGGACAGGGACGGATGGCTACACCTTC.

This clonotype was counted a single time. This rearrangement joins TRBV28 to TRBJ1-6; a possible D gene is TRBD1 (5 bases). CDR3 length: 14 amino acids. The germline V and J ends were trimmed by 9 bases and 11 bases, with 20 bases remaining between them. The germline V gene has CDR1 MDHEN and CDR2 SYDVKM. DNA of the CDR3: TGTGCCAGTGTACTAAACCCAGACAGCACACCCCTCCACTTT. Encoded protein: CASVLNPDSTPLHF.

The chain combines TRBV4-1 with TRBJ2-1, with D tentatively TRBD2 (6 bases). V was cut by 1 base and J by 9 bases, with 16 bases left in between. CDR3 size: 15 residues. Germline V CDR1 and CDR2: MGHRA, YSYEKL. CDR3 DNA sequence: TGCGCCAGCAGCCAAGTGAGGGCAGGGAGGCGTGAGCAGTTCTTC. Amino acid sequence: CASSQVRAGRREQFF.

Ten or more counts support this clonotype. The chain couples TRBV12-3 or TRBV12-4 to TRBJ2-5; D unclear. CDR3 length equals 13 residues. Trimming removed 2 bases at V and 5 bases at J, with 9 bases between. Written as DNA, the CDR3 is TGTGCCAGCAGTTTACAACTCGGGGAGACCCAGTACTTC. It is translated as CASSLQLGETQYF.

V is TRBV6-2 or TRBV6-3 and J is TRBJ2-7; 10 nucleotides agree with TRBD2. The CDR3 is 15 amino acids. J gave up 3 bases and V 6 bases, and 8 bases lay outside the gene matches. The germline V gene encodes CDR1 MNHEY and CDR2 SVGEGT. The DNA of the CDR3 is TGTGCCAGCAGGACCTCACTAGCGGGACTCTACGAGCAGTACTTC. Amino acids: CASRTSLAGLYEQYF.

This clonotype has only a few counts. The genes are TRBV4-1 and TRBJ1-2; no reliable D call. CDR1 and CDR2 from the germline V gene are MGHRA and YSYEKL. CDR3 length: 14 residues. Trimming left V 0 bases short and J 1 base short, with 6 bases between. The CDR3 loop is CASSQEENNYGYTF. In DNA, the CDR3 is TGCGCCAGCAGCCAAGAAGAGAATAACTATGGCTACACCTTC.

CDR3 protein: CASSYGTGDCEQYF. DNA of the CDR3: TGTGCCAGCAGCTACGGGACAGGGGACTGCGAGCAGTACTTC. The chain employs TRBV7-9 and TRBJ2-5, with TRBD1 identical over 10 bases. The end of the DNA fits TRBJ2-7 better, so the J call may be wrong. CDR3 length: 14 amino acids. In germline, CDR1 is SEHNR, CDR2 FQNEAQ (reference sequence).

This chain connects TRBV4-1 to TRBJ1-5, with 7 bases fitting TRBD1. Germline V lookup: CDR1 MGHRA, CDR2 YSYEKL. V lost 1 base, J lost 6 bases, and 9 bases stayed unmatched. CDR3 length: 16 residues. CDR3 sequence (DNA): TGCGCCAGCAGCCAAGGGGGGGGACAGAACAGTCAGCCCCAGCATTTT. Its translation: CASSQGGGQNSQPQHF.

The rearrangement joins TRBV7-9 to TRBJ2-5; no clear D. The germline V and J ends were trimmed by 4 bases and 7 bases, with 13 bases remaining between them. Germline V gene sequence: CDR1 SEHNR, CDR2 FQNEAQ (reference sequence). This CDR3 is 13 amino acids long. The CDR3 DNA is TGTGCCAGCAGCTCTGCCGTCCCCGGGACCCAGTACTTC. Translation: CASSSAVPGTQYF.

The sample holds a few counts of this clonotype. The rearrangement links TRBV21-1 to TRBJ2-7; TRBD2 is the table's D call and was not checked against the DNA. TRBV21-1 is a pseudogene segment. The CDR3 covers 17 residues. CDR3 DNA sequence: TGTGCCAGCCTAAGGGGACTAGCGGGGGAAGTTTTCTACGAGCAGTACTTC. It is translated as CASLRGLAGEVFYEQYF.

The chain has TRBV19 and TRBJ1-2; D may be TRBD1 (6 bases). The CDR3 runs 16 residues. The ends were cut back, 10 bases at V and 6 bases at J, with 27 bases in the middle. Germline V gene data show CDR1 as LNHDA and CDR2 as SQIVND (reference sequence). CDR3 amino acids: CATLNPLRRGANGYTF. The DNA of the CDR3 is TGTGCCACCTTAAATCCCTTACGCCGGGGGGCTAATGGCTACACCTTC.

This clonotype was counted between two and nine times. This chain links TRBV3-1 with TRBJ2-3; D perhaps matches TRBD1 (5 bases). The V gene lost 8 bases and the J gene lost 0 bases, with 15 bases spanning the gap. This CDR3 has 15 residues. Germline loops: CDR1 LGHDT, CDR2 YNNKEL (reference sequence). The CDR3 DNA sequence: TGTGCCAGCTCACCAACAGGCACTAGCACAGATACGCAGTATTTT. Amino acids: CASSPTGTSTDTQYF.

The chain uses TRBV7-2 and TRBJ2-3; possibly TRBD2 for D (6 bases). CDR3 length: 14 amino acids. CDR1 and CDR2 (germline): SGHTA, FQGNSA. The V end lost 1 base, the J end lost 5 bases, and 10 bases lay between the germline ends. The CDR3 sequence is CASSLGGGEDTQYF. In nucleotides, the CDR3 is TGTGCCAGCAGCTTAGGAGGCGGGGAAGATACGCAGTATTTT.

This clonotype has more than one count but fewer than ten. The V gene is TRBV6-2 or TRBV6-3, the J gene TRBJ2-1; TRBD1 matches at 8 bases. Germline loops: CDR1 MNHEY, CDR2 SVGEGT. The trim removed 5 bases at V and 6 bases at J, leaving 9 bases unmatched. The CDR3 runs to 15 residues. The chain's CDR3 is CASSDYRGVVNEQFF. The CDR3 nucleotides read TGTGCCAGCAGTGATTACAGGGGGGTAGTCAATGAGCAGTTCTTC.

The chain couples TRBV29-1 to TRBJ2-1, with D uncertain. The CDR3 length is 15 residues. The germline gives CDR1 SQVTM, CDR2 ANQGSEA. V dropped 4 bases and J dropped 0 bases, with 13 bases sitting between them. DNA for the CDR3: TGCAGCGTTGTATTCAGAGAAAGCTCCTACAATGAGCAGTTCTTC. This translates into CSVVFRESSYNEQFF.

The chain links TRBV10-3 to TRBJ2-7; TRBD2 matches 7 bases. CDR1 is ENHRY and CDR2 is SYGVKD in the germline V gene. This CDR3 is built from 14 residues. J lost 10 bases, V lost 6 bases, and 15 bases had no gene match. The CDR3 loop is CAISPGLDGSAQYF. The CDR3 coding sequence is TGTGCCATCAGCCCCGGACTAGATGGGTCGGCCCAGTACTTC.

The CDR3 DNA reads as TGTGCCAGCAGCCAAGGGGGCAGGGAATCTAGAGCTTTCTTT. Amino acids: CASSQGGRESRAFF. The genes are TRBV3-1 and TRBJ1-1, with D maybe TRBD1 (5 bases). The CDR3 covers 14 residues. V lost 1 base and J 10 bases, leaving 16 bases between the germline ends. Germline V gene sequence: CDR1 LGHDT, CDR2 YNNKEL (reference sequence).

The V gene is TRBV7-8, the J gene TRBJ2-7, with D unclear. The germline V and J ends were trimmed by 6 bases and 0 bases, with 12 bases remaining between them. CDR1 and CDR2 from the germline V gene are SGHVS and FQNEAQ. This CDR3 contains 14 residues. CDR3 nucleotides: TGTGCCAGCAGAAAGGGTCCCCTCTCCTACGAGCAGTACTTC. This encodes CASRKGPLSYEQYF.

The chain employs TRBV7-9 and TRBJ2-5; a possible D gene is TRBD1 (6 bases). With 7 bases removed from V and 1 base from J, the gap between germline ends came to 13 bases. CDR1 is SEHNR and CDR2 is FQNEAQ in the germline V gene (reference sequence). The CDR3 covers 14 residues. CDR3 residues: CASTNRAGQETQYF. The CDR3 nucleotides read TGTGCCAGCACCAACAGGGCAGGCCAAGAGACCCAGTACTTC.

J is TRBJ1-2 and V is TRBV6-5; 9 bases fit TRBD1. V lost 5 bases and J lost 8; bases outside the gene matches: 12. Germline V gene lookup returns CDR1 MNHEY and CDR2 SVGAGI. The CDR3 has 15 residues. This CDR3 reads CASSPTTGGAWGYTF. CDR3 coding DNA: TGTGCCAGCAGTCCAACAACAGGGGGCGCATGGGGCTACACCTTC.

This clonotype appeared a few times. The chain employs TRBV27 and TRBJ2-7; TRBD2 aligns across 8 bases. The germline V gene encodes CDR1 MNHEY and CDR2 SMNVEV (reference sequence). The CDR3 is 15 amino acids. V gave up 9 bases and J gave up 4 bases; unmatched junction bases: 14. The CDR3 bases are TGTGCCAGTCAAAACGGGGGGGATTCCGGTTACGAGCAGTACTTC. Its protein product is CASQNGGDSGYEQYF.

This clonotype was seen more than once but under ten times. The chain combines TRBV2 with TRBJ2-4; D remains ambiguous. Germline V CDR1 and CDR2: SNHLY, FYNNEI. With 8 bases removed from V and 0 bases from J, the gap between germline ends came to 11 bases. CDR3 length equals 14 residues. CDR3 in DNA: TGTGCCAGCTCGCCTACCATAGCCAAAAACATTCAGTACTTC. Translated: CASSPTIAKNIQYF.